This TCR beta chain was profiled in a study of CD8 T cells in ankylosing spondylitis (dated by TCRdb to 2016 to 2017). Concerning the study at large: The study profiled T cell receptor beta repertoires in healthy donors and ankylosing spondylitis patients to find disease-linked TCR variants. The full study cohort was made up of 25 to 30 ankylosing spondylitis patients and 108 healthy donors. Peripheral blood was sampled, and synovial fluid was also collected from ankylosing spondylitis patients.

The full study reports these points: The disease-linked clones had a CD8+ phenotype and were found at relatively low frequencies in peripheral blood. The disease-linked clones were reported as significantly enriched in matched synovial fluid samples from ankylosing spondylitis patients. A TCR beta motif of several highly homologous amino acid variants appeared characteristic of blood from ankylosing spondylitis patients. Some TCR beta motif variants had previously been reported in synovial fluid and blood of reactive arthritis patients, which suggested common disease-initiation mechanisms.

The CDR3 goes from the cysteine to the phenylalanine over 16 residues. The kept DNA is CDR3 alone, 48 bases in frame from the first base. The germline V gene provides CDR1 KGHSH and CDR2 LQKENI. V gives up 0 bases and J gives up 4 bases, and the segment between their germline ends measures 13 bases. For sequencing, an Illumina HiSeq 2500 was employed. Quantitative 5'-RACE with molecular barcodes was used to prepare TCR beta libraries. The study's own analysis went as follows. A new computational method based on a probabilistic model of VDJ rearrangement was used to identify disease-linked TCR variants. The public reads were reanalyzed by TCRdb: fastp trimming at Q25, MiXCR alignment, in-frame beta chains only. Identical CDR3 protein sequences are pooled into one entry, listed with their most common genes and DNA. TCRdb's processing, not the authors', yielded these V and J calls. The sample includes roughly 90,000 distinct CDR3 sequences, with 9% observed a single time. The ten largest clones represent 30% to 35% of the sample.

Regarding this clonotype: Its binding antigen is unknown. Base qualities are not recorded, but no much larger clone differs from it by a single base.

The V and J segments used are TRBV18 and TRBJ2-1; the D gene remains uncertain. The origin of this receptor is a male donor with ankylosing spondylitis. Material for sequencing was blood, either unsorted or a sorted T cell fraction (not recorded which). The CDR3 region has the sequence CASSPPYGNSYNEQFF. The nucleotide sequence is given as TGTGCCAGCTCACCACCCTACGGAAATTCGTACAATGAGCAGTTCTTC.